This T cell receptor (beta chain) was sequenced during a study of CD8+CD57+ T cells in acquired aplastic anemia. In the study overall: Roughly 11 million reads, on average, were obtained for CD4+ cells from healthy donors.

Turning to this clonotype: This likely comes from a read error, as the CDR3 has no conserved phenylalanine or tryptophan at its end. Because the CDR3's place on the DNA is in doubt, the DNA is left out and the CDR3 is given as listed by TCRdb.

TCR beta VDJ and CDR3 profiles were obtained from a genomic DNA template. MiXCR, applied by TCRdb to the reads, yields one record per CDR3 protein. This sample has roughly 61,000 distinct CDR3 sequences, with under 55% found just once. From its first to its last residue, the CDR3 has 12 amino acids. CDR1 and CDR2 from the germline V gene are DFQATT and SNEGSKA (reference sequence). The V call is TRBV20-1, the J call TRBJ1-1; the D segment call TRBD1 is taken from the table without a DNA check. Sample: sorted CD4+, CD8+, or CD8+CD57+ T cells (not recorded which) from PBMCs. The sequence derives from a human donor in good health, serving as a control. The CDR3 loop is CSALGPNTEAFL.